This T cell receptor beta chain was obtained from a study of shared clonotypes between healthy human individuals. Sequencing used immunoSEQ multiplex PCR; TCRdb keeps in-frame clones, though not all of them. The data hold 2 million to 2.5 million clones, with over 90% observed a single time. This CDR3 is 16 amino acids long. V shed 4 bases, J shed 4 bases, and the junction held 6 bases outside the gene matches. Germline-derived CDR1 and CDR2 are SGHDT and YYEEEE. Sequencing input: naive CD4+ T cells from PBMCs. As to subset: CD45RA+ positively selected. The chain is built from TRBV5-6 and TRBJ2-6; 9 bases map to TRBD1. This receptor was taken from a young man in good health. Some clones in this sample may be carry-over from other donors' samples. The chain's CDR3 is CASSPDRGWGANVLTF. As DNA, the CDR3 is TGTGCCAGCAGCCCGGACAGGGGATGGGGGGCCAACGTCCTGACTTTC. The variable domain in full, completed from reference TRBV5-6 and TRBJ2-6, reads DAGVTQSPTHLIKTRGQQVTLRCSPKSGHDTVSWYQQALGQGPQFIFQYYEEEERQRGNFPDRFSGHQFPNYSSELNVNALLLGDSALYLCASSPDRGWGANVLTFGAGSRLTVL.